These 19 T cell receptor beta chains were all obtained from the same sample, sequenced in a study of identical twins. TCRdb analysed the 5' RACE reads with MiXCR anew, one entry per CDR3 protein. Of more than 1.5 million distinct CDR3 sequences in the sample, 25% to 35% were seen once. Material: cord blood. Receptors originate from a newborn girl in good health.

The rearrangement links TRBV3-1 to TRBJ1-2; D may be TRBD1 (5 bases). This CDR3 has 12 amino acids. Trimming removed 4 bases at V and 6 bases at J, with 9 bases between. Germline CDR1 is LGHDT and CDR2 is YNNKEL (reference sequence). In nucleotides, the CDR3 is TGTGCCAGCAGCCGCTCACAGGATGGCTACACCTTC. Amino acids: CASSRSQDGYTF.

As regards this clonotype: A single base separates this from a much larger clone, so it may be a read error. The CDR3 region is CSTRAGGTGTQYF. The CDR3, as DNA: TGCAGCACCCGTGCCGGGGGCACAGGTACGCAGTATTTT. The chain couples TRBV29-1 to TRBJ2-3, with D perhaps assigned TRBD1 or TRBD2 (6 bases each). The germline gives CDR1 SQVTM, CDR2 ANQGSEA. This CDR3 has 13 amino acids.

This chain connects TRBV25-1 to TRBJ2-7, with TRBD2 identical over 9 bases. This CDR3 has 15 residues. The germline V gene has CDR1 MGHDK and CDR2 SYGVNS. With 6 bases clipped from V and 1 base from J, the junction kept 7 bases outside the gene matches. The DNA of the CDR3 is TGTGCCAGCAGGGATAGCGGGGGAGAATCCTACGAGCAGTACTTC. Protein sequence: CASRDSGGESYEQYF.

As concerns this clonotype: Germline and junction disagree at one end, which may indicate a read error. The chain employs TRBV6-5 and TRBJ1-6, with TRBD1 as a possible D gene (5 bases). The V gene's germline CDR1 is MNHEY and CDR2 SVGAGI. This CDR3 comprises 13 residues. The CDR3 region has the DNA TGTGCCGGCAGTTACTCGGGGCGCTCACCCCTCCACTTT. Its translation: CAGSYSGRSPLHF.

This chain connects TRBV28 to TRBJ2-3; D not certain. The CDR3 length is 13 residues. Germline loops: CDR1 MDHEN, CDR2 SYDVKM. V was cut by 6 bases and J by 6 bases, with 13 bases left in between. DNA of the CDR3: TGTGCCAGCAGCTCAGAACACTGGGATACGCAGTATTTT. Translated: CASSSEHWDTQYF.

This sequence joins TRBV2 and TRBJ1-1; D might be TRBD1 (5 bases). Trimming took off 4 bases at V and 10 bases at J, with 22 bases between the two ends. Germline CDR1 and CDR2: SNHLY and FYNNEI. This CDR3 comprises 15 residues. The CDR3 is CASSGDPGPGVPAFF. In DNA, the CDR3 is TGTGCCAGCAGTGGGGATCCGGGACCCGGAGTTCCAGCTTTCTTT.

This clonotype was counted a few times. The chain couples TRBV4-1 to TRBJ2-5; tentatively, D is TRBD2 (6 bases). This CDR3 has 15 residues. V was trimmed by 1 base and J by 2 bases, leaving 11 bases between them. Germline-derived CDR1 and CDR2 are MGHRA and YSYEKL. CDR3: CASSQVSGLQETQYF. CDR3 DNA: TGCGCCAGCAGCCAAGTTTCAGGACTACAAGAGACCCAGTACTTC.

At least ten counts were recorded for this clonotype. The chain employs TRBV29-1 and TRBJ2-3, with TRBD1 matching 7 bases. V lost 5 bases and J lost 1; bases outside the gene matches: 3. This CDR3 contains 13 residues. Germline V CDR1 and CDR2: SQVTM, ANQGSEA. CDR3 nucleotide sequence: TGCAGCGTTAGACAGGGAGGCACAGATACGCAGTATTTT. It yields the protein CSVRQGGTDTQYF.

Ten or more counts support this clonotype. The junction does not match germline at one end; this may be a read error. The chain couples TRBV4-1 to TRBJ2-3, with TRBD2 matching over 14 bases. CDR1 and CDR2 from the germline V gene are MGHRA and YSYEKL. The CDR3 covers 15 residues. The CDR3, as DNA: TGTGCCAGCAGTCAGACTAGCGGGGGGGCAGATACGCAGTATTTT. Protein: CASSQTSGGADTQYF.

J is TRBJ1-2 and V is TRBV10-3; D remains unclear. Germline lookup yields CDR1 ENHRY and CDR2 SYGVKD. V shed 11 bases and J shed 5 bases, with 15 bases lying between them. The CDR3 runs to 12 residues. CDR3 DNA: TGTGCCCCGGAGATCCACTATTATGGCTACACCTTC. The encoded protein is CAPEIHYYGYTF.

This clonotype has just a few counts. The rearrangement joins TRBV7-8 to TRBJ1-2; no clear D gene. The V and J ends lost 6 bases and 7 bases respectively, with 15 bases between them. Germline values: CDR1 SGHVS, CDR2 FQNEAQ. CDR3 length: 13 residues. The CDR3 loop reads CASREGREGGYTF. CDR3 DNA sequence: TGTGCCAGCAGAGAAGGACGGGAGGGTGGCTACACCTTC.

The V and J genes are TRBV20-1 and TRBJ1-4; D call uncertain. Germline V gene lookup returns CDR1 DFQATT and CDR2 SNEGSKA (reference sequence). CDR3 size: 13 residues. The V and J ends lost 3 bases and 6 bases respectively, with 11 bases between them. Here the CDR3 reads CSARAGSYEKLFF. The CDR3 DNA follows: TGCAGTGCTAGGGCAGGTTCCTATGAAAAACTGTTTTTT.

This sequence joins TRBV29-1 and TRBJ1-2; D remains ambiguous. Germline CDR1 reads SQVTM; CDR2 reads ANQGSEA. CDR3 length equals 14 residues. The V and J ends lost 4 bases and 1 base respectively, with 13 bases between them. In DNA form, the CDR3 reads TGCAGCGTTGGGGTGACCCGGAATAACTATGGCTACACCTTC. It is translated as CSVGVTRNNYGYTF.

The V gene is TRBV19, the J gene TRBJ1-1, with 7 bases lining up with TRBD1. Trimming took 5 bases from V and 5 from J; bases not matched to a gene: 8. Per the germline V gene, CDR1 is LNHDA and CDR2 is SQIVND (reference sequence). This CDR3 comprises 14 residues. This chain's CDR3 is CASSATTGVTEAFF. CDR3 nucleotides: TGTGCCAGTAGTGCGACAACAGGGGTAACTGAAGCTTTCTTT.

The V and J genes are TRBV6-1 and TRBJ2-7, with D perhaps matching TRBD1 (5 bases). The V gene lost 6 bases and the J gene lost 1 base, with 10 bases spanning the gap. CDR1 MNHNS and CDR2 SASEGT come from the germline V gene. This CDR3 spans 13 amino acids. CDR3: CASRDHRSYEQYF. The CDR3, as DNA: TGTGCCAGCAGGGATCACAGGTCCTACGAGCAGTACTTC.

This chain connects TRBV12-3 or TRBV12-4 to TRBJ1-1, with D unclear. The V and J ends lost 2 bases and 9 bases respectively, with 1 base between them. The CDR3 contains 9 residues. The CDR3 here is CASSLKAFF. The CDR3 region has the DNA TGTGCCAGCAGTTTAAAAGCTTTCTTT.

This chain uses TRBV5-1 with TRBJ2-1; 7 bases map to TRBD1. CDR1 and CDR2 (germline): SGHRS, YFSETQ. V lost 3 bases to trimming and J lost 7 bases; unmatched junction nucleotides: 4. The CDR3 extends over 13 amino acids. This CDR3 is CASSWGQSNEQFF. For the CDR3, the DNA is TGCGCCAGCAGCTGGGGACAGTCGAATGAGCAGTTCTTC.

This clonotype was counted between two and nine times. The chain combines TRBV20-1 with TRBJ1-2; D ambiguous. Looked up from germline, CDR1 is DFQATT and CDR2 is SNEGSKA (reference sequence). V lost 6 bases, J lost 4 bases, and 6 bases lay in between. There are 10 residues in the CDR3. The CDR3 sequence: CSASGYGYTF. CDR3 sequence (DNA): TGCAGTGCCTCCGGCTATGGCTACACCTTC.

Concerning this clonotype: Its ends do not fully match the called genes, so a read error is possible. The chain has TRBV20-1 and TRBJ1-5; tentatively, D is TRBD1 (6 bases). The CDR3 has 15 amino acids. From germline, CDR1 is DFQATT and CDR2 SNEGSKA (reference sequence). The CDR3 DNA reads TGCGGTGCCGCAACAGGGTTAGAGGGCAATCAGCCCCAGCATTTT. Translation gives CGAATGLEGNQPQHF.